The next 26 T cell receptor beta chains were all read from a single sample in a study of cytomegalovirus exposure and HLA in healthy donors. Amplification used 60 Vbeta primers and 13 Jbeta primers. Produced via immunoSEQ multiplex PCR; TCRdb's table is partial and in-frame only. This table holds 120,000 or so clones, about three quarters found once. The specimen sequenced was PBMCs. These TCRs come from a human donor in good health.

The rearrangement links TRBV4-2 to TRBJ1-5; weak D call: TRBD1 (5 bases). CDR1 is LGHNA, CDR2 YNFKEQ, per germline. The ends were cut back, 1 base at V and 4 bases at J, with 8 bases in the middle. This CDR3 region has 14 residues. The CDR3 here is CASSQGTKNQPQHF. For the CDR3, the DNA is TGTGCCAGCAGCCAAGGGACAAAGAATCAGCCCCAGCATTTT.

The rearrangement links TRBV19 to TRBJ1-2, with D uncertain. CDR3 size: 16 residues. CDR1 is LNHDA and CDR2 is SQIVND in the germline V gene (reference sequence). Trimming left V 7 bases short and J 7 bases short, with 25 bases between. CDR3 nucleotide sequence: TGTGCCAGTACCTCTTCCTATGGCGGGGTAGGTCGTGGCTACACCTTC. Its translation: CASTSSYGGVGRGYTF.

The genes are TRBV2 and TRBJ2-7; no clear D. CDR3 length: 15 amino acids. CDR1 SNHLY and CDR2 FYNNEI come from the germline V gene. V lost 3 bases and J 0 bases, leaving 12 bases between the germline ends. The CDR3 DNA is TGTGCCAGCAGTGACATTACACCTAGCTCCTACGAGCAGTACTTC. This codes for CASSDITPSSYEQYF.

The chain has TRBV4-1 and TRBJ2-1, with a possible D match to TRBD1 (7 bases). Germline CDR1 reads MGHRA; CDR2 reads YSYEKL. V shed 4 bases and J shed 5 bases, with 18 bases lying between them. The CDR3 is 16 residues long. CDR3 in DNA: TGCGCCAGCAGCCCCCTCCGGGGGACAGCCAACAATGAGCAGTTCTTC. It is translated as CASSPLRGTANNEQFF.

V gene TRBV2 combines with J gene TRBJ2-3; D is unresolved. From germline, CDR1 is SNHLY and CDR2 FYNNEI. The V end lost 6 bases, the J end lost 4 bases, and 20 bases lay between the germline ends. The CDR3 has 16 amino acids. For the CDR3, the DNA is TGTGCCAGCAGCGGGTTCGGCAGCCCTAAGGCAGATACGCAGTATTTT. Amino acid sequence: CASSGFGSPKADTQYF.

J is TRBJ2-3 and V is TRBV4-1; 8 bases line up with TRBD2. Germline V CDR1 and CDR2: MGHRA, YSYEKL. The CDR3 is 16 amino acids. With V trimmed by 1 base and J by 3 bases, 6 bases remained unmatched. The CDR3 loop is CASSQGERGKTDTQYF. Written as DNA, the CDR3 is TGCGCCAGCAGCCAAGGGGAGCGGGGGAAAACAGATACGCAGTATTTT.

This chain joins TRBV4-1 and TRBJ1-5; D not resolved. This CDR3 spans 15 amino acids. CDR1 and CDR2 from the germline V gene are MGHRA and YSYEKL. V lost 4 bases to trimming and J lost 0 bases, with 10 bases between them. CDR3 in amino acids: CASSPTDYSNQPQHF. The CDR3 DNA sequence: TGCGCCAGCAGCCCGACGGACTATAGCAATCAGCCCCAGCATTTT.

The gene calls are TRBV15 and TRBJ1-3, with 7 bases fitting TRBD1. The V gene end was trimmed by 1 base and the J gene end by 7 bases; junction bases not matched to a gene: 4. The CDR3 has 14 residues. CDR1 LNHNV and CDR2 YYDKDF come from the germline V gene (reference sequence). CDR3 in amino acids: CATSRARGWNTIYF. CDR3 bases: TGTGCCACCAGCAGAGCCAGGGGGTGGAACACCATATATTTT.

V gene TRBV6-1 combines with J gene TRBJ1-1; 10 bases are a match to TRBD1. Germline V gives CDR1 MNHNS, CDR2 SASEGT. Trimming removed 6 bases from V and 6 bases from J; junction bases left unmatched: 10. The CDR3 extends over 15 amino acids. The CDR3 is CASSLETGGWAEAFF. CDR3 nucleotides: TGTGCCAGCAGCCTAGAGACAGGGGGCTGGGCTGAAGCTTTCTTT.

V usage is TRBV27 and J usage is TRBJ1-6; D remains unclear. Between the trimmed V and J ends, which lost 6 bases and 7 bases, there was a span of 16 bases. Germline loops: CDR1 MNHEY, CDR2 SMNVEV (reference sequence). The CDR3 is 15 residues long. The CDR3 coding sequence is TGTGCCAGCAGAGCCTTCCCAGGCGTCAATTCACCCCTCCACTTT. This gives the protein CASRAFPGVNSPLHF.

The chain links TRBV29-1 to TRBJ1-2, with TRBD1 matching 8 bases. This CDR3 contains 13 residues. Trimming at V came to 4 bases and at J to 8 bases, leaving 9 bases not matched to a gene. Germline loops: CDR1 SQVTM, CDR2 ANQGSEA. CDR3 in amino acids: CSVGRQGARGYTF. Here the CDR3 DNA reads TGCAGCGTTGGGAGGCAGGGGGCGAGGGGCTACACCTTC. Full variable domain (rest looked up from reference TRBV29-1 and TRBJ1-2): SAVISQKPSRDICQRGTSLTIQCQVDSQVTMMFWYRQQPGQSLTLIATANQGSEATYESGFVIDKFPISRPNLTFSTLTVSNMSPEDSSIYLCSVGRQGARGYTFGSGTRLTVV.

This clone was recorded a few times. V usage is TRBV4-2 and J usage is TRBJ2-7; D perhaps matches TRBD2 (5 bases). Germline CDR1 LGHNA, CDR2 YNFKEQ. This CDR3 has 14 amino acids. The V gene lost 2 bases and the J gene lost 6 bases, with 14 bases spanning the gap. CDR3 sequence: CASSQRAGKGEQYF. CDR3 sequence (DNA): TGTGCCAGCAGCCAAAGGGCCGGGAAGGGCGAGCAGTACTTC.

The chain couples TRBV4-2 to TRBJ2-7; D is unresolved. Germline values: CDR1 LGHNA, CDR2 YNFKEQ. Trimming took 5 bases from V and 4 from J, leaving 12 bases between them. CDR3 size: 13 residues. The CDR3, as DNA: TGTGCCAGCAGCTTGTTGGCAGGTTACGAGCAGTACTTC. Amino acids: CASSLLAGYEQYF.

This clone came up once. The V and J genes are TRBV9 and TRBJ2-2; 9 bases map to TRBD2. This CDR3 spans 17 amino acids. Germline V gene sequence: CDR1 SGDLS, CDR2 YYNGEE. The ends lost 2 bases at V and 4 bases at J; junction bases unmatched: 9. CDR3 nucleotide sequence: TGTGCCAGCAGCGTGAATGGTCTAGCGGGGTCCACCGGGGAGCTGTTTTTT. Translation gives CASSVNGLAGSTGELFF.

The chain carries TRBV7-6 and TRBJ2-5; 9 bases align to TRBD1. There are 17 residues in the CDR3. V shed 7 bases and J 2 bases; nucleotides not matched to a gene: 14. CDR1 is SGHVS and CDR2 is FNYEAQ in the germline V gene. In DNA form, the CDR3 reads TGTGCCAGCATTCCGGGACAGGGTGTTCTGGCGCAAGAGACCCAGTACTTC. Translating it yields CASIPGQGVLAQETQYF.

This chain connects TRBV11-2 to TRBJ1-3, with a weak D call TRBD1 (5 bases). The germline V and J ends were trimmed by 1 base and 0 bases, with 10 bases remaining between them. Germline V lookup: CDR1 SGHAT, CDR2 FQNNGV. The CDR3 is 16 residues long. CDR3 sequence (DNA): TGTGCCAGCAGCTTAGTGGCGACAGCCTCTGGAAACACCATATATTTT. Protein product: CASSLVATASGNTIYF.

V and J are TRBV6-1 and TRBJ2-1; 10 bases match TRBD1. Germline V gene data show CDR1 as MNHNS and CDR2 as SASEGT. CDR3 length: 15 amino acids. With 6 bases clipped from V and 10 bases from J, the junction kept 12 bases outside the gene matches. In DNA form, the CDR3 reads TGTGCCAGCAGAATACCGGGACAGGGGCATTGGGAGCAGTTCTTC. It translates to CASRIPGQGHWEQFF.

The chain carries TRBV19 and TRBJ1-4, with D maybe TRBD1 (5 bases). This CDR3 region has 14 residues. The V end was cut by 5 bases, the J end by 6 bases, with 13 bases between. Germline assignment: CDR1 LNHDA and CDR2 SQIVND (reference sequence). The CDR3: CASSLRGGDEKLFF. DNA of the CDR3: TGTGCCAGTAGTCTTCGGGGGGGGGATGAAAAACTGTTTTTT.

The CDR3 region has the DNA TGTGCCAGCAGTGGGAACCCTGGACAGGGGGGCACTGAAGCTTTCTTT. This sequence encodes CASSGNPGQGGTEAFF. The chain carries TRBV6-1 and TRBJ1-1, with 10 bases that match TRBD1. V was pared by 4 bases and J by 4 bases, with 9 bases of the junction left unmatched. The CDR3 is 16 residues long. The germline gives CDR1 MNHNS, CDR2 SASEGT.

This rearrangement joins TRBV6-6 to TRBJ2-7; a possible D gene is TRBD1 (6 bases). The CDR3 has 12 amino acids. The V gene lost 6 bases and the J gene lost 3 bases, with 9 bases spanning the gap. CDR1 and CDR2 from the germline V gene are MNHNY and SVGAGI (reference sequence). The CDR3 is CASRTTGYEQYF. Here the CDR3 DNA reads TGTGCCAGCAGAACGACAGGCTACGAGCAGTACTTC.

J is TRBJ2-7 and V is TRBV4-1; perhaps TRBD1 as D (5 bases). The CDR3 consists of 14 residues. Germline V gene lookup returns CDR1 MGHRA and CDR2 YSYEKL. The V end lost 4 bases, the J end lost 2 bases, and 12 bases lay between the germline ends. The CDR3, as DNA: TGCGCCAGCAGCCCTGGACACGGAACCTACGAGCAGTACTTC. It codes for CASSPGHGTYEQYF.

The rearrangement uses TRBV6-5 and TRBJ1-2; no clear D gene. CDR3 size: 14 residues. Germline V gene data show CDR1 as MNHEY and CDR2 as SVGAGI. Trimming took off 8 bases at V and 5 bases at J, with 18 bases between the two ends. The CDR3 DNA sequence: TGTGCCAGCCACTGGCCGGTTTTGACTTATGGCTACACCTTC. It yields the protein CASHWPVLTYGYTF.

Remarks on this clone: Germline is not matched at one junction end, which may reflect a read error. The rearrangement joins TRBV7-9 to TRBJ2-1, with a weak D call TRBD2 (5 bases). The germline gives CDR1 SEHNR, CDR2 FQNEAQ (reference sequence). This CDR3 is built from 12 residues. For the CDR3, the DNA is TGTTCCAGCAGCTTAGGGAGCAGCGGGCAGTTCTTC. Residues: CSSSLGSSGQFF.

The rearrangement joins TRBV9 to TRBJ2-3; 7 bases map to TRBD1. Germline trimming cut 4 bases from V and 2 bases from J; bases unmatched to any gene: 4. Germline CDR1 reads SGDLS; CDR2 reads YYNGEE. This CDR3 contains 14 residues. DNA of the CDR3: TGTGCCAGCAGCCAGGGGGTACCCACAGATACGCAGTATTTT. Translation gives CASSQGVPTDTQYF.

V and J are TRBV4-1 and TRBJ1-1, with a weak D call TRBD1 (6 bases). The V end was cut by 4 bases, the J end by 0 bases, with 21 bases between. Germline V gene sequence: CDR1 MGHRA, CDR2 YSYEKL. The CDR3 is made up of 18 amino acids. CDR3 in DNA: TGCGCCAGCAGCCCAGGGTGGGGACCGGGGGGCATGAACACTGAAGCTTTCTTT. The encoded protein is CASSPGWGPGGMNTEAFF.

The chain has TRBV12-5 and TRBJ1-1; D may be TRBD1 (5 bases). Germline assignment: CDR1 LGHNT and CDR2 FRNRAP. The CDR3 spans 13 residues. V lost 3 bases, J lost 5 bases, and 10 bases lay in between. The CDR3 DNA is TGTGCTAGTGGTTTCAGGGCTGGGACTGAAGCTTTCTTT. This encodes CASGFRAGTEAFF. Looking up the rest from reference TRBV12-5 and TRBJ1-1 gives the full variable domain: DARVTQTPRHKVTEMGQEVTMRCQPILGHNTVFWYRQTMMQGLELLAYFRNRAPLDDSGMPKDRFSAEMPDATLATLKIQPSEPRDSAVYFCASGFRAGTEAFFGQGTRLTVV.